Each of the 24 T cell receptor beta chains below was sequenced from the same sample in a study of T cells after yellow fever vaccination. Each CDR3 protein gets one entry after TCRdb re-called the 5' RACE reads with MiXCR. The data contain 320,000 or so distinct CDR3 sequences, 7% to 10% of them singletons. The sample here was PBMCs, taken approximately 40 days after the first yellow fever vaccination. The receptor set was obtained from a man aged 18 to 30 who received the YFV17D yellow fever vaccine.

The rearrangement joins TRBV7-2 to TRBJ1-4; D gene uncertain. The CDR3 consists of 16 residues. Germline-derived CDR1 and CDR2 are SGHTA and FQGNSA. V was clipped by 6 bases and J by 1 base, with 15 bases between them. CDR3 nucleotide sequence: TGTGCCAGCAGTTCTAACCATTTGCGAACTAATGAAAAACTGTTTTTT. Residues: CASSSNHLRTNEKLFF. Full variable domain (outside the CDR3, taken from reference TRBV7-2 and TRBJ1-4): GAGVSQSPSNKVTEKGKDVELRCDPISGHTALYWYRQSLGQGLEFLIYFQGNSAPDKSGLPSDRFSAERTGGSVSTLTIQRTQQEDSAVYLCASSSNHLRTNEKLFFGSGTQLSVL.

V and J are TRBV7-2 and TRBJ1-1; 8 bases map to TRBD1. This CDR3 has 14 amino acids. J gave up 4 bases and V 5 bases, and 6 bases lay outside the gene matches. CDR1 and CDR2 (germline): SGHTA, FQGNSA. The CDR3 loop reads CASSPVDRATEAFF. The DNA of the CDR3 is TGTGCCAGCAGCCCGGTGGACAGGGCCACTGAAGCTTTCTTT.

This clonotype was picked up many times. J is TRBJ2-2 and V is TRBV7-3, with 8 positions matching TRBD2. V was clipped by 5 bases and J by 4 bases; unmatched bases: 3. The V gene's germline CDR1 is SGHTA and CDR2 FQGTGA. CDR3 length: 14 amino acids. CDR3 in amino acids: CASSLGTSTGELFF. DNA of the CDR3: TGTGCCAGCAGCCTAGGGACTAGCACCGGGGAGCTGTTTTTT. Complete variable domain (other parts from reference TRBV7-3 and TRBJ2-2): GAGVSQTPSNKVTEKGKYVELRCDPISGHTALYWYRQSLGQGPEFLIYFQGTGAADDSGLPNDRFFAVRPEGSVSTLKIQRTERGDSAVYLCASSLGTSTGELFFGEGSRLTVL.

This clonotype was counted between two and nine times. The rearrangement joins TRBV20-1 to TRBJ2-5, with 8 bases lining up with TRBD1. The junction had 6 bases not matched to a gene; V was cut back by 2 bases and J by 4 bases. Germline V gives CDR1 DFQATT, CDR2 SNEGSKA (reference sequence). This CDR3 has 14 residues. The CDR3 is CSARNPQGVETQYF. The CDR3 coding sequence is TGCAGTGCTAGAAATCCACAGGGGGTAGAGACCCAGTACTTC.

This clonotype was detected only a few times. The junction and the germline gene differ at one end; a read error may be behind it. This sequence joins TRBV5-6 and TRBJ1-1; the D is unclear. The CDR3 is 13 amino acids. Per germline, CDR1 SGHDT and CDR2 YYEEEE. In DNA, the CDR3 is TGTGCCAGCAGCTTGGAAGGGAACATTGAAGCTTTCTTT. This encodes CASSLEGNIEAFF.

The V call is TRBV7-9, the J call TRBJ1-2, with 9 bases matching TRBD1. CDR1 and CDR2 (germline): SEHNR, FQNEAQ (reference sequence). V was pared by 1 base and J by 9 bases, with 6 bases of the junction left unmatched. CDR3 length: 14 amino acids. The CDR3 loop is CASSLVGGQGRYTF. The CDR3 coding sequence is TGTGCCAGCAGCTTAGTCGGGGGACAGGGCCGCTACACCTTC.

This chain uses TRBV7-9 with TRBJ1-3, with unresolved D. The CDR3 loop spans 12 amino acids. Germline-derived CDR1 and CDR2 are SEHNR and FQNEAQ (reference sequence). V was shortened by 5 bases and J by 8 bases, with 10 bases between the two germline ends. The CDR3 nucleotides read TGTGCCAGCAGCCCTGACGGCTACACCATATATTTT. It is translated as CASSPDGYTIYF. Together with reference TRBV7-9 and TRBJ1-3, the CDR3 gives the full variable domain: DTGVSQNPRHKITKRGQNVTFRCDPISEHNRLYWYRQTLGQGPEFLTYFQNEAQLEKSRLLSDRFSAERPKGSFSTLEIQRTEQGDSAMYLCASSPDGYTIYFGEGSWLTVV.

The CDR3 bases are TGTGCCATCGCCCTCTCTGGGGCCAACGTCCTGACTTTC. Its protein product is CAIALSGANVLTF. V gene TRBV10-3 combines with J gene TRBJ2-6; D uncertain. Germline V lookup: CDR1 ENHRY, CDR2 SYGVKD. This CDR3 is built from 13 residues. V lost 8 bases and J lost 0, with 5 bases in between.

This clonotype has a handful of counts. V usage is TRBV18 and J usage is TRBJ2-7; 9 nucleotides match TRBD1. The CDR3 totals 13 residues. Trimming took 6 bases from V and 7 from J; bases not matched to a gene: 7. The germline V gene encodes CDR1 KGHSH and CDR2 LQKENI. CDR3 in amino acids: CASSTGGTGEQYV. The CDR3 DNA reads TGTGCCAGCTCGACAGGGGGTACTGGGGAGCAGTACGTC.

The chain is built from TRBV6-2 or TRBV6-3 and TRBJ2-1; possibly TRBD1 or TRBD2 for D (5 bases each). The CDR3 length is 15 residues. In germline, CDR1 is MNHEY, CDR2 SVGEGT. V lost 4 bases to trimming and J lost 9 bases, with 19 bases between them. The CDR3 region is CASSFGTPVNSEQFF. The CDR3 nucleotides are TGTGCCAGCAGTTTCGGGACCCCCGTCAACAGTGAGCAGTTCTTC.

This clonotype was found a few times. V usage is TRBV27 and J usage is TRBJ2-7, with no clear D. The germline V gene has CDR1 MNHEY and CDR2 SMNVEV (reference sequence). The CDR3 loop spans 14 amino acids. V lost 5 bases and J lost 3, with 14 bases in between. This CDR3 reads CASSQGFRNYEQYF. DNA of the CDR3: TGTGCCAGCAGTCAAGGGTTTAGAAACTACGAGCAGTACTTC.

This clonotype was seen only a few times. The genes are TRBV2 and TRBJ2-7, with D maybe TRBD2 (5 bases). The CDR3 consists of 12 residues. CDR1 and CDR2 (germline): SNHLY, FYNNEI. The germline V and J ends were trimmed by 6 bases and 4 bases, with 10 bases remaining between them. CDR3 nucleotides: TGTGCCAGCAGGAACGGGGTGTACGAGCAGTACTTC. Its protein is CASRNGVYEQYF.

This rearrangement joins TRBV12-3 or TRBV12-4 to TRBJ2-5, with no clear D. The CDR3 sequence is 9 residues long. Here the CDR3 reads CACQETQYF. As DNA, the CDR3 is TGTGCGTGCCAAGAGACCCAGTACTTC.

The chain couples TRBV6-2 or TRBV6-3 to TRBJ2-1; 10 bases fit TRBD1. V lost 5 bases to trimming and J lost 8 bases; unmatched junction nucleotides: 9. Germline V gives CDR1 MNHEY, CDR2 SVGEGT. The CDR3 spans 15 residues. The CDR3 spells CASSTPGTGEHEQFF. As DNA, the CDR3 is TGTGCCAGCAGTACACCCGGGACAGGGGAACATGAGCAGTTCTTC.

The rearrangement links TRBV19 to TRBJ2-1; 9 nucleotides align to TRBD1. This CDR3 has 13 amino acids. The V and J ends lost 11 bases and 9 bases, in that order; junction bases with no gene match: 11. CDR1 is LNHDA and CDR2 is SQIVND in the germline V gene (reference sequence). CDR3 residues: CAVSGTGPSEQFF. CDR3 nucleotides: TGTGCCGTATCCGGGACAGGGCCCAGTGAGCAGTTCTTC.

The table lists this clonotype with many counts. This chain links TRBV5-1 with TRBJ1-4; D unresolved. Per germline, CDR1 SGHRS and CDR2 YFSETQ. CDR3 size: 14 residues. The V end lost 5 bases, the J end lost 1 base, and 9 bases lay between the germline ends. The CDR3 DNA reads TGCGCCAGCAGTCTGGTGGGAACTAATGAAAAACTGTTTTTT. It yields the protein CASSLVGTNEKLFF.

This clonotype was seen only a few times. The genes are TRBV20-1 and TRBJ1-4; D is unresolved. Germline values: CDR1 DFQATT, CDR2 SNEGSKA (reference sequence). Trimming removed 2 bases from V and 1 base from J, with 5 bases in between. CDR3 length equals 13 residues. CDR3 in amino acids: CSARPRTNEKLFF. The CDR3 DNA reads as TGCAGTGCTAGACCCAGAACTAATGAAAAACTGTTTTTT.

In its sample, this clonotype was seen a few times. The rearrangement links TRBV15 to TRBJ2-5, with a tentative D call TRBD2 (7 bases). The germline V and J ends were trimmed by 8 bases and 4 bases, with 14 bases remaining between them. Germline CDR1 is LNHNV and CDR2 is YYDKDF (reference sequence). The CDR3 contains 13 residues. CDR3 amino acids: CATGPRGGETQYF. The CDR3 region has the DNA TGTGCCACCGGACCGAGGGGGGGAGAGACCCAGTACTTC.

The chain carries TRBV7-2 and TRBJ1-6, with D hard to call. In germline, CDR1 is SGHTA, CDR2 FQGNSA. The CDR3 is 13 residues long. V lost 5 bases, J lost 9 bases, and 11 bases lay in between. CDR3 in DNA: TGTGCCAGCAGCCAAACTCAGAGTTCACCCCTCCACTTT. It specifies CASSQTQSSPLHF.

This chain connects TRBV18 to TRBJ1-5, with TRBD1 matching over 9 bases. V trimming: 3 bases; J trimming: 2 bases; junction bases outside the gene matches: 14. The length of the CDR3 is 19 residues. The V gene's germline CDR1 is KGHSH and CDR2 LQKENI. The CDR3 DNA reads as TGTGCCAGCTCACCCCTAGGTGGACAGGGGAACTTTCGCAATCAGCCCCAGCATTTT. The encoded protein is CASSPLGGQGNFRNQPQHF. Full variable domain (remainder filled in from reference TRBV18 and TRBJ1-5): NAGVMQNPRHLVRRRGQEARLRCSPMKGHSHVYWYRQLPEEGLKFMVYLQKENIIDESGMPKERFSAEFPKEGPSILRIQQVVRGDSAAYFCASSPLGGQGNFRNQPQHFGDGTRLSIL.

This clonotype showed up just a few times. The V gene is TRBV11-2, the J gene TRBJ2-2, with 9 bases matching TRBD1. The germline gives CDR1 SGHAT, CDR2 FQNNGV. J was trimmed by 0 bases and V by 5 bases; bases with no gene match: 16. This CDR3 comprises 20 residues. The DNA for the CDR3 is TGTGCCAGCAGCATCTTAATAGGGACAGGGCCTCAAACGAACACCGGGGAGCTGTTTTTT. Its translation: CASSILIGTGPQTNTGELFF. Together with reference TRBV11-2 and TRBJ2-2, the CDR3 gives the full variable domain: EAGVAQSPRYKIIEKRQSVAFWCNPISGHATLYWYQQILGQGPKLLIQFQNNGVVDDSQLPKDRFSAERLKGVDSTLKIQPAKLEDSAVYLCASSILIGTGPQTNTGELFFGEGSRLTVL.

On this clonotype itself: This may arise from a read error, as a much more abundant clone is one base away. This chain joins TRBV12-3 or TRBV12-4 and TRBJ2-3; D is ambiguous. The CDR3 has 17 amino acids. CDR3 amino acids: CAISLPSGLIVTDTQYF. CDR3 bases: TGTGCCATCAGTCTCCCCTCTGGTCTGATAGTGACAGATACGCAGTATTTT.

The genes are TRBV5-4 and TRBJ2-7; the match to TRBD1 covers 9 bases. Trimming removed 9 bases from V and 2 bases from J; junction bases left unmatched: 9. This CDR3 contains 14 residues. CDR1 is SGHNT, CDR2 YYREEE, per germline (reference sequence). This chain's CDR3 is CATEPGTGTYEQYF. CDR3 in DNA: TGTGCCACAGAACCCGGGACAGGGACCTACGAGCAGTACTTC.

V gene TRBV4-1 combines with J gene TRBJ2-1; D ambiguous. The CDR3 is 15 residues long. Germline V gene sequence: CDR1 MGHRA, CDR2 YSYEKL. Trimming removed 0 bases from V and 9 bases from J, with 15 bases in between. The CDR3 DNA is TGCGCCAGCAGCCAAGACCGATGGGGTATAGCTGAGCAGTTCTTC. This codes for CASSQDRWGIAEQFF.